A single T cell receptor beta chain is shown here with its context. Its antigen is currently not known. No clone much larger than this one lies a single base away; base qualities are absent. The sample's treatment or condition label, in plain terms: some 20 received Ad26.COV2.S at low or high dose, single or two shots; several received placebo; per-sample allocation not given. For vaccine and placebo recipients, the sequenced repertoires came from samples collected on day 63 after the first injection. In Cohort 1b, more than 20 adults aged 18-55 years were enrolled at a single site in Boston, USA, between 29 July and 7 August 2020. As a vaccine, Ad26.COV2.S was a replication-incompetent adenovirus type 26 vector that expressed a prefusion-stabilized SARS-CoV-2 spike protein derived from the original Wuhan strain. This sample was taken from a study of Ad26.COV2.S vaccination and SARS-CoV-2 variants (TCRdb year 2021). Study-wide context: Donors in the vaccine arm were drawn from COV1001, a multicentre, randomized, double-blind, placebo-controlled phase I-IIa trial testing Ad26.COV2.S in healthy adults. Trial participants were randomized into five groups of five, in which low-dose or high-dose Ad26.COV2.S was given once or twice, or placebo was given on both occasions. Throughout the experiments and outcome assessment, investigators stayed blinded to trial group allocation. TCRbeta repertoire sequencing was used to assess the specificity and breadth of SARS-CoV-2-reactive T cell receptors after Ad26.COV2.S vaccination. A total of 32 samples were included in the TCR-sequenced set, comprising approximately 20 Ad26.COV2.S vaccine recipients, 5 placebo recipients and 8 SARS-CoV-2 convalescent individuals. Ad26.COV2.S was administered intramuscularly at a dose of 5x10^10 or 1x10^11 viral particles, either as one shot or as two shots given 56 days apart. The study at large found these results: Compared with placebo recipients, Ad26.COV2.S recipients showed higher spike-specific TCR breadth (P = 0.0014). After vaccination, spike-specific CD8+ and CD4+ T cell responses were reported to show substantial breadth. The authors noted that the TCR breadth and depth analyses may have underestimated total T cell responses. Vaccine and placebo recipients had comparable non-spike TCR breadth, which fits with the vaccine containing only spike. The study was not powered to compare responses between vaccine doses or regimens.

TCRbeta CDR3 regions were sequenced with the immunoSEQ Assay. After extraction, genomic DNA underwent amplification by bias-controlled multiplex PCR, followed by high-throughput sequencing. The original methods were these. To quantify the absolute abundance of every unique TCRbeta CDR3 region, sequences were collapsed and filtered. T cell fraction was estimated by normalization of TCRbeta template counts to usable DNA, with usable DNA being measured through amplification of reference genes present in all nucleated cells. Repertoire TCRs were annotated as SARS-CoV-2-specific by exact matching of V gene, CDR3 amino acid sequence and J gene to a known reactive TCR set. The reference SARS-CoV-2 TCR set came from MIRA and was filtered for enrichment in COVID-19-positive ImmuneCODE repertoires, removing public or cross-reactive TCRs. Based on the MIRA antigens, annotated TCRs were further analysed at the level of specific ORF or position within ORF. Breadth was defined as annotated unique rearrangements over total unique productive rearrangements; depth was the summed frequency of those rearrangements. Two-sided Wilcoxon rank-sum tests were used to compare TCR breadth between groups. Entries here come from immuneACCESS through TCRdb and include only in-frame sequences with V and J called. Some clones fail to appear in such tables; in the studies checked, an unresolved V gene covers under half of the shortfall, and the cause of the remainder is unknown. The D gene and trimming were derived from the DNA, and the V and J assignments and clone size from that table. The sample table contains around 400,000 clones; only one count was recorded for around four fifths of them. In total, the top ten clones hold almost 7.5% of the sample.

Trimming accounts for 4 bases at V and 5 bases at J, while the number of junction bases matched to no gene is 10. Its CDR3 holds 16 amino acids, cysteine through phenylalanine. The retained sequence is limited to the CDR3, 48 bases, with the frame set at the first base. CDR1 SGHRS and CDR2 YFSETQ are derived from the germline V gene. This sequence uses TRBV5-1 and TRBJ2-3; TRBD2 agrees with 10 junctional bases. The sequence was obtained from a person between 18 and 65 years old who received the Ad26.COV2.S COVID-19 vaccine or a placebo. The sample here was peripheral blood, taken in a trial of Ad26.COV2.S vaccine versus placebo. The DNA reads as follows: TGCGCCAGCAGCGGTGCGGCACTAGCGGGAATAGATACGCAGTATTTT. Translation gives CASSGAALAGIDTQYF.